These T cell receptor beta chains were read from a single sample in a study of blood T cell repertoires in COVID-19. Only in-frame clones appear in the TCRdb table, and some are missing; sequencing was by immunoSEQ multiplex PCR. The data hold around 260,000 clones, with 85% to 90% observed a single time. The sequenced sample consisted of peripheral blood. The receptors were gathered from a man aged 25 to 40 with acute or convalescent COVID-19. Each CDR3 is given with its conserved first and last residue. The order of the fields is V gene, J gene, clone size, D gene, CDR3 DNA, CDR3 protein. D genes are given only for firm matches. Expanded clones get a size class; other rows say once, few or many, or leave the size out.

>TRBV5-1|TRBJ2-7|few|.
TGCGCCAGCAGCTCCAGCTCCTACGAGCAGTACTTC
CASSSSSYEQYF
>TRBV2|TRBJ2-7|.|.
TGTGCCACCTCCTCGAGGGTTCGCGAGCAGTACTTC
CATSSRVREQYF
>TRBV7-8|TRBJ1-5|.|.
TGTGCCAGCAGCTTATCGTCCCAGGGTAGGTCGGGCAATCAGCCCCAGCATTTT
CASSLSSQGRSGNQPQHF
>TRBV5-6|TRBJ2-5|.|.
TGTGCCAGCAGCCCTCAAGGGGGCGGGACGGAGACCCAGTACTTC
CASSPQGGGTETQYF
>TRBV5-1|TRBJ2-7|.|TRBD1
TGCGCCAGCTCCGGACAGGGGAACGAGCAGTACTTC
CASSGQGNEQYF
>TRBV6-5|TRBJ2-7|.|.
TGTGCCACCGGAGGACGGGGGAAGACCTACGAGCAGTACTTC
CATGGRGKTYEQYF
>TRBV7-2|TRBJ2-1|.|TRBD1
TGTGCCAGCAGCTCCGACAGGGGGCGGTACAATGAGCAGTTCTTC
CASSSDRGRYNEQFF
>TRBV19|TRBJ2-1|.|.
TGTGCCAGTACCAATGGGAGGGGGAACTCCTACAATGAGCAGTTCTTC
CASTNGRGNSYNEQFF
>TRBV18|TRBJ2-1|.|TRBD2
TGTGCCAGCTCACCTGCAGCGGGGGGCCCTCGGAATGAGCAGTTCTTC
CASSPAAGGPRNEQFF
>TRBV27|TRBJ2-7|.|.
TGTGCCAGCAGGGTAGTGGGGCCGCCCCACTACGAGCAGTACTTC
CASRVVGPPHYEQYF
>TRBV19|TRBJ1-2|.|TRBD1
TGTGCCAGTAGTATAGGGACAGGGAATGGCTACACCTTC
CASSIGTGNGYTF
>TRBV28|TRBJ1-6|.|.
TGTGCCAGCAGTTTACCTCAGGTTGGGGGGGCAGGCTCACCCCTCCACTTT
CASSLPQVGGAGSPLHF
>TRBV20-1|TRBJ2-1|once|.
TGCAGTGCTAGAGATTTCGGTAGCATCTTC
CSARDFGSIF
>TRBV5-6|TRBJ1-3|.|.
TGTGCCAGCAGCTTGGTCTCTGGACAGAGAGGAAACACCATATATTTT
CASSLVSGQRGNTIYF
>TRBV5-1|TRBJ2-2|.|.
TGCGCCAGCAGCTTGGGGGCCCTGAACACCGGGGAGCTGTTTTTT
CASSLGALNTGELFF
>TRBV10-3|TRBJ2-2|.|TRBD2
TGTGCCATCAGGGAACTAGCGGGAAGCACCGGGGAGCTGTTTTTT
CAIRELAGSTGELFF
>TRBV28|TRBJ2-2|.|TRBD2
TGTGCCAGCAGCTTTCAGACTAGCGGGTACACCGGGGAGCTGTTTTTT
CASSFQTSGYTGELFF
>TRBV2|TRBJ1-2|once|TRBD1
TGTGCCAGCATGGGACAGGGTACGGGGGGCTACACCTTC
CASMGQGTGGYTF
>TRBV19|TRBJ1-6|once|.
TGTGCCAGTAGTACCCAAATCAATTCCCCCGGGAGCTCCTATAATTCACCCCTCCACTTT
CASSTQINSPGSSYNSPLHF
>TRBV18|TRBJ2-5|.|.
TGTGCCAGCTCACCGGGACTGAAAGAGACCCAGTACTTC
CASSPGLKETQYF
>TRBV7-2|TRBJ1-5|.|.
TGTGCCAGCAGCTTAGGGCAGGTCCACAATCAGCCCCAGCATTTT
CASSLGQVHNQPQHF
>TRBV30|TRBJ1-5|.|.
TGTGCCTGGGCCCCTGGGGGGGGAGGTCAGCCCCAGCATTTT
CAWAPGGGGQPQHF
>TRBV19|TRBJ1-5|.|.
TGTGCCAGTAGTATGTCCGGGTTGGGCAATCAGCCCCAGCATTTT
CASSMSGLGNQPQHF
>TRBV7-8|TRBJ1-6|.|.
TGTGCCAGCAGCTCCCGTATGGCAGCGGCTATTTCACCCCTCCACTTT
CASSSRMAAAISPLHF
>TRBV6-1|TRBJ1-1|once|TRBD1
TGTGCCAGCAGTGATTTAATAGGGGGCTGGAACACTGAAGCTTTCTTT
CASSDLIGGWNTEAFF
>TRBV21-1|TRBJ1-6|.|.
TGTGCCAGCAACCAAGCCCAAGGGCAGGCGGAAAGAAGGGGTTCACCCCTCCACTTT
CASNQAQGQAERRGSPLHF
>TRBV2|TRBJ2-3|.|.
TGTGCCAGCCGCTTTGATAGAAGACAGCGAGTGGTGGGAGATACGCAGTATTTT
CASRFDRRQRVVGDTQYF
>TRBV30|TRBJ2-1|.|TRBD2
TGTGCCTGGAGTCTCCCGGGACTAGGGTACAATGAGCAGTTCTTC
CAWSLPGLGYNEQFF
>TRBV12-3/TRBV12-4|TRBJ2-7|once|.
TGTGCCAGCAGTTTGTCAGGAATTTATGAGCAGTACTTC
CASSLSGIYEQYF
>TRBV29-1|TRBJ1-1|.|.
TGCAGCGTTGCCGAGAGGGCGGGAAGAGCTTTCTTT
CSVAERAGRAFF
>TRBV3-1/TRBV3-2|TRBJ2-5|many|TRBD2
TGTGCCAGCAGCCAAGATGCGGGAGCGAAGGGGGAGACCCAGTACTTC
CASSQDAGAKGETQYF
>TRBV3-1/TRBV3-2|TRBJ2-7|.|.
TGTGCCAGCAGCCAAGAAGGTTCTCGCGGTCATGTCAAATACGAGCAGTACTTC
CASSQEGSRGHVKYEQYF
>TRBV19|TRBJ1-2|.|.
TGTGCCAGTAGTATAGATTCAGGGGTGGGCTATGGCTACACCTTC
CASSIDSGVGYGYTF
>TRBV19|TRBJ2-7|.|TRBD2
TGTGCCAGTAGTAAGGGACTAGGGTACGAGCAGTACTTC
CASSKGLGYEQYF
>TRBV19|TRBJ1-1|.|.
TGTGCCAGTAGTATAAGGGACATGACATCGGGGATTGAAGCTTTCTTT
CASSIRDMTSGIEAFF
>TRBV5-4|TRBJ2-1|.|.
TGTGCCAGCGCCCCGGGACTCACCTCAAATGAGCAGTTCTTC
CASAPGLTSNEQFF
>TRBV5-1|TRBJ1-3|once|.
TGCGCCAGCAGCCCCGAACTTGGAAACACCATATATTTT
CASSPELGNTIYF
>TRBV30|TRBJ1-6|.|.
TGTGCCTGGAGGTCGAATTCACCCCTCCACTTT
CAWRSNSPLHF
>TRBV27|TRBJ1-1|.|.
TGTGCCAGCAGACAGACCACGGGAACTGAAGCTTTCTTT
CASRQTTGTEAFF
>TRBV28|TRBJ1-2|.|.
TGTGCCACCACCTCCCCCGGCTATGGCTACACCTTC
CATTSPGYGYTF
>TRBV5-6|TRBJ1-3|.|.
TGTGCCAGCAGCTTGGTAGCCGCGAGAAACACCATATATTTT
CASSLVAARNTIYF
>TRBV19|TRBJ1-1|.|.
TGTGCCAGTAGTTACGAACACCGGAACACTGAAGCTTTCTTT
CASSYEHRNTEAFF
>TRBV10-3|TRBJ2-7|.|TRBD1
TGTGCCATCAGTGATAGGACAGGATACTACGAGCAGTACTTC
CAISDRTGYYEQYF
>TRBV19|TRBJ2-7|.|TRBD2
TGTGCCAGTAGTATAGGGACTAGCGGAACCTACGAGCAGTACTTC
CASSIGTSGTYEQYF
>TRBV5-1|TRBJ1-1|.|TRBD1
TGCGCCAGCCGGGCCCAGACAGGGCTCATGAACACTGAAGCTTTCTTT
CASRAQTGLMNTEAFF